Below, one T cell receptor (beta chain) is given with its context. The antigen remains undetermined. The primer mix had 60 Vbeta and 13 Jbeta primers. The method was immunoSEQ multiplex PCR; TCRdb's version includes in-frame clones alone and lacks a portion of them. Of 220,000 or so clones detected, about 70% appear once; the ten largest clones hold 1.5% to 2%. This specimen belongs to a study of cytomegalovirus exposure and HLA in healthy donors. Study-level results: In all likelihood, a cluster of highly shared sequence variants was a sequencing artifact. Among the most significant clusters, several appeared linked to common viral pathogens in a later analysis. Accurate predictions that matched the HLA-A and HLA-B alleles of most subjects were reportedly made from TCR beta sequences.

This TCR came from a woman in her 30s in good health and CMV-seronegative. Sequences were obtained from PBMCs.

The CDR3 spells CASSLTTGGSATNEKLFF. DNA for the CDR3: TGCGCCAGCAGCTTAACGACAGGGGGTTCTGCAACTAATGAAAAACTGTTTTTT. The gene calls are TRBV5-1 and TRBJ1-4, with TRBD1 identical over 9 bases. The CDR3 is 18 residues long. V dropped 2 bases and J dropped 0; count of bases not matched to a gene: 8. Germline V CDR1 and CDR2: SGHRS, YFSETQ.